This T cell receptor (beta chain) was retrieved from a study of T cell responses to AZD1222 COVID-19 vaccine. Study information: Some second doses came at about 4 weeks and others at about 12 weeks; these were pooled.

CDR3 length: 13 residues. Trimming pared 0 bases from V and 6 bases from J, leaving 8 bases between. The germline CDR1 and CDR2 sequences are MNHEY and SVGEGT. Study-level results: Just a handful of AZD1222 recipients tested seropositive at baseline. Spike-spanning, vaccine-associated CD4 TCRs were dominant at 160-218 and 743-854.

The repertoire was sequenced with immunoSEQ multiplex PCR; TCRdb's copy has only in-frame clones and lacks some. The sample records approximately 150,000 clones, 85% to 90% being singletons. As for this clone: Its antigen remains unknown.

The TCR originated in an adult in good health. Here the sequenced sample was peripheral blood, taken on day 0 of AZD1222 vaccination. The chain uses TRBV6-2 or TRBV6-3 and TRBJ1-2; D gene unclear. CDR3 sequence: CASSYSGNNGYTF. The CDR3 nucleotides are TGTGCCAGCAGTTACTCAGGAAATAATGGCTACACCTTC.